This entry lists 16 T cell receptor beta chains sequenced from one sample in a study of blood T cell repertoires in COVID-19. Libraries were prepared by immunoSEQ multiplex PCR; TCRdb keeps only in-frame clonotypes and omits some of them. The data contain about 250,000 clones, over 90% of them singletons. Sequencing used peripheral blood. The receptors stem from a man aged 30 to 45 with COVID-19, enrolled during active disease.

In this sample, this clone turned up once. The chain is built from TRBV3-1 (or the pseudogene TRBV3-2) and TRBJ1-5; the D gene is possibly TRBD1 (5 bases). Germline assignment: CDR1 LGHDT and CDR2 YNNKEL (reference sequence). Trimming removed 0 bases at V and 7 bases at J, with 10 bases between. The CDR3 contains 14 residues. The CDR3 nucleotides read TGTGCCAGCAGCCAAGACTCAGGGCGCCAGCCCCAGCATTTT. Its translation is CASSQDSGRQPQHF.

The chain has TRBV5-1 and TRBJ2-7; 10 nucleotides match TRBD1. This CDR3 spans 15 amino acids. CDR1 and CDR2 (germline): SGHRS, YFSETQ. Germline trimming cut 4 bases from V and 2 bases from J; bases unmatched to any gene: 6. The CDR3 loop reads CASSQGQGTPYEQYF. CDR3 in DNA: TGCGCCAGCAGCCAGGGACAGGGGACTCCCTACGAGCAGTACTTC.

As concerns this clone: Additional DNA sequences in this sample encode the identical CDR3. The chain employs TRBV5-1 and TRBJ2-1; 8 bases are a match to TRBD1. The germline V gene encodes CDR1 SGHRS and CDR2 YFSETQ. V dropped 2 bases and J dropped 6; count of bases not matched to a gene: 1. This CDR3 is built from 13 residues. The CDR3 bases are TGCGCCAGCAGCTTCACAGGGGGCAATGAGCAGTTCTTC. Encoded protein: CASSFTGGNEQFF.

The table lists this clone with a count of one. The rearrangement uses TRBV6-5 and TRBJ1-2, with D possibly matching TRBD1 (6 bases). Trimming took off 0 bases at V and 6 bases at J, with 14 bases between the two ends. The CDR3 sequence is 15 residues long. CDR1 and CDR2 (germline): MNHEY, SVGAGI. The CDR3 nucleotides are TGTGCCAGCAGTTACTCGGGGGCAGGGAATGATGGCTACACCTTC. This sequence encodes CASSYSGAGNDGYTF.

The chain couples TRBV5-4 to TRBJ1-3; D is unclear. Germline CDR1 is SGHNT and CDR2 is YYREEE (reference sequence). The CDR3 runs to 14 residues. Trimming left V 0 bases short and J 4 bases short, with 8 bases between. This CDR3 reads CASSLAGYGNTIYF. CDR3 DNA: TGTGCCAGCAGCTTGGCGGGGTACGGAAACACCATATATTTT. The full variable domain, with the rest looked up from reference TRBV5-4 and TRBJ1-3, is ETGVTQSPTHLIKTRGQQVTLRCSSQSGHNTVSWYQQALGQGPQFIFQYYREEENGRGNFPPRFSGLQFPNYSSELNVNALELDDSALYLCASSLAGYGNTIYFGEGSWLTVV.

V usage is TRBV6-5 and J usage is TRBJ1-2, with no clear D. Trimming stripped 7 bases from V and 4 bases from J, with 19 bases between. Germline assignment: CDR1 MNHEY and CDR2 SVGAGI. This CDR3 is 15 amino acids long. CDR3 sequence (DNA): TGTGCCAGCACTAATATGGGCAGTTACTCCTATGGCTACACCTTC. Translating it yields CASTNMGSYSYGYTF.

The rearrangement uses TRBV3-1 (or the pseudogene TRBV3-2) and TRBJ2-1; 11 bases align to TRBD2. The CDR3 contains 18 residues. CDR1 is LGHDT, CDR2 YNNKEL, per germline (reference sequence). Trimming cost V 3 bases and J 2 bases; bases outside gene matches: 9. The CDR3 nucleotides read TGTGCCAGCAGCCATCTTCTAGCGGGGGGCCAAGCCTACAATGAGCAGTTCTTC. It yields the protein CASSHLLAGGQAYNEQFF.

The rearrangement joins TRBV5-5 to TRBJ2-4, with 9 bases identical to TRBD1. Per germline, CDR1 SGHKS and CDR2 YYEKEE (reference sequence). CDR3 size: 16 residues. V lost 1 base and J lost 2; bases outside the gene matches: 4. CDR3 DNA: TGTGCCAGCAGCTTGTGGGACAGGGTATCCAAAAACATTCAGTACTTC. Encoded protein: CASSLWDRVSKNIQYF.

The chain has TRBV29-1 and TRBJ1-2; 8 bases line up with TRBD1. The CDR3 sequence is 13 residues long. V was clipped by 8 bases and J by 6 bases; unmatched bases: 11. Germline V lookup: CDR1 SQVTM, CDR2 ANQGSEA. CDR3 nucleotides: TGCAGCACTCGCCTCAGGGGGCAGGATGGCTACACCTTC. Translation: CSTRLRGQDGYTF. Full variable domain (missing parts from reference TRBV29-1 and TRBJ1-2): SAVISQKPSRDICQRGTSLTIQCQVDSQVTMMFWYRQQPGQSLTLIATANQGSEATYESGFVIDKFPISRPNLTFSTLTVSNMSPEDSSIYLCSTRLRGQDGYTFGSGTRLTVV.

The CDR3 nucleotides are TGTGCCAGCAGGTTGGGGGGGTCGGGGGGCTACACCTTC. Its translation is CASRLGGSGGYTF. The V call is TRBV27, the J call TRBJ1-2, with D possibly TRBD1 on 5 matching bases. This CDR3 has 13 residues. CDR1 is MNHEY, CDR2 SMNVEV, per germline (reference sequence). The germline V and J ends were trimmed by 6 bases and 8 bases, with 16 bases remaining between them.

The CDR3 sequence is CASSSTRAQHF. The CDR3 DNA follows: TGTGCCAGCAGTAGCACGAGGGCCCAGCATTTT. This chain links TRBV12-3 or TRBV12-4 with TRBJ1-5, with D hard to call. V was clipped by 5 bases and J by 11 bases, with 10 bases between them. CDR3 length equals 11 residues.

The chain has TRBV12-5 and TRBJ2-7; 7 bases line up with TRBD1. The V gene end was trimmed by 7 bases and the J gene end by 2 bases; junction bases not matched to a gene: 11. CDR1 is LGHNT and CDR2 is FRNRAP in the germline V gene. The CDR3 runs 15 residues. This chain's CDR3 is CASALETGTAYEQYF. The CDR3 coding sequence is TGTGCTAGTGCCCTCGAGACAGGGACAGCCTACGAGCAGTACTTC.

The chain couples TRBV2 to TRBJ1-2; D gene uncertain. CDR3 size: 12 residues. Germline assignment: CDR1 SNHLY and CDR2 FYNNEI. V lost 6 bases and J lost 8, with 13 bases in between. CDR3 region: CASRESQAGYTF. The DNA of the CDR3 is TGTGCCAGCAGGGAATCGCAGGCGGGCTACACCTTC.

The chain links TRBV2 to TRBJ1-1; tentative D call: TRBD1 (6 bases). Trimming removed 4 bases at V and 0 bases at J, with 9 bases between. The CDR3 length is 14 residues. The V gene's germline CDR1 is SNHLY and CDR2 FYNNEI. The CDR3 nucleotides are TGTGCCAGCAGTGTCGGGACATTGAACACTGAAGCTTTCTTT. Translated, it gives CASSVGTLNTEAFF. Full variable domain (remainder filled in from reference TRBV2 and TRBJ1-1): EPEVTQTPSHQVTQMGQEVILRCVPISNHLYFYWYRQILGQKVEFLVSFYNNEISEKSEIFDDQFSVERPDGSNFTLKIRSTKLEDSAMYFCASSVGTLNTEAFFGQGTRLTVV.

V gene TRBV6-4 combines with J gene TRBJ1-1; maybe TRBD1 (5 bases). V was cut by 3 bases and J by 5 bases, with 10 bases left in between. The CDR3 contains 13 residues. Germline-derived CDR1 and CDR2 are MRHNA and SNTAGT. The CDR3 nucleotides read TGTGCCAGCAGTGAACAGGTGGGGACTGAAGCTTTCTTT. The encoded protein is CASSEQVGTEAFF.

This clone was observed once. The rearrangement joins TRBV11-2 to TRBJ1-1; D is uncertain. The CDR3 contains 13 residues. Germline CDR1 is SGHAT and CDR2 is FQNNGV. The V and J ends lost 2 bases and 3 bases respectively, with 7 bases between them. The CDR3, as DNA: TGTGCCAGCAGCTTAACGGGTCACACTGAAGCTTTCTTT. It codes for CASSLTGHTEAFF. Combining the CDR3 with reference TRBV11-2 and TRBJ1-1 gives the whole variable domain EAGVAQSPRYKIIEKRQSVAFWCNPISGHATLYWYQQILGQGPKLLIQFQNNGVVDDSQLPKDRFSAERLKGVDSTLKIQPAKLEDSAVYLCASSLTGHTEAFFGQGTRLTVV.